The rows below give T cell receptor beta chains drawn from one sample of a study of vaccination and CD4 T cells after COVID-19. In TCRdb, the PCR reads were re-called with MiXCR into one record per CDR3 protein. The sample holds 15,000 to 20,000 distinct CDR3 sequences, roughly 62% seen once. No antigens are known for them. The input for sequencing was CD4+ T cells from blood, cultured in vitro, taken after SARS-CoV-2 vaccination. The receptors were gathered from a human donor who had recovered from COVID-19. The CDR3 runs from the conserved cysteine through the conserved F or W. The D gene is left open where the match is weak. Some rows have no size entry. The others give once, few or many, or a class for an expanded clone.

CASSLSLGQGFGYTF TGTGCCAGCAGCTTGAGTTTGGGACAGGGGTTTGGCTACACCTTC NA TRBJ1-2 TRBD1 TRBV5-5
CASSRTGPTGELFF TGTGCCAGCAGTAGGACAGGACCCACCGGGGAGCTGTTTTTT NA TRBJ2-2 TRBD1 TRBV2
CATAQQGNQPQHF TGTGCCACCGCCCAACAGGGAAACCAGCCCCAGCATTTT NA TRBJ1-5 NA TRBV6-1
CASSRGSDTSTEAFF TGTGCCAGCTCACGAGGGTCCGACACAAGCACTGAAGCTTTCTTT NA TRBJ1-1 NA TRBV18
CATSDPTGSDTQYF TGTGCCACCAGTGATCCTACAGGGTCCGATACGCAGTATTTT few TRBJ2-3 NA TRBV24-1
CASNLGRTNYGYTF TGTGCCAGTAATCTAGGGCGAACTAACTATGGCTACACCTTC once TRBJ1-2 NA TRBV19
CASSAGTDAGNSPLHF TGTGCCAGCAGCGCTGGGACGGATGCGGGCAATTCACCCCTCCACTTT NA TRBJ1-6 NA TRBV5-8
CASRDDRVQPQHF TGTGCCAGCAGAGACGACAGGGTGCAGCCCCAGCATTTT NA TRBJ1-5 TRBD1 TRBV6-2/TRBV6-3
CASRGTGKNTEAFF TGTGCCAGCAGGGGGACAGGGAAGAACACTGAAGCTTTCTTT once TRBJ1-1 TRBD1 TRBV7-9
CASSPNQKLGTDTQYF TGCGCCAGCAGCCCAAATCAAAAGTTAGGCACAGATACGCAGTATTTT NA TRBJ2-3 NA TRBV4-1
CSASRSAEGAFF TGCAGTGCTAGCAGGTCCGCGGAGGGAGCTTTCTTT few TRBJ1-1 NA TRBV20-1
CASSYSGSGRRRSYTF TGTGCCAGCAGTTACTCGGGTTCGGGACGCCGGCGCAGCTACACCTTC few TRBJ1-2 NA TRBV6-5
CASTQQGEVAEAFF TGTGCCAGCACCCAGCAGGGGGAAGTTGCTGAAGCTTTCTTT few TRBJ1-1 TRBD1 TRBV25-1
CASTLGSVGGSNYGYTF TGTGCCAGCACCTTGGGGTCGGTCGGGGGGTCTAACTATGGCTACACCTTC NA TRBJ1-2 NA TRBV28
CAWSAPPSGNTIYF TGTGCCTGGAGCGCCCCCCCCTCTGGAAACACCATATATTTT NA TRBJ1-3 NA TRBV30
CSASRDSSYEQYF TGCAGTGCTAGTAGGGATAGCTCCTACGAGCAGTACTTC NA TRBJ2-7 NA TRBV20-1
CASSSFMNTEAFF TGTGCCAGCAGCTCATTTATGAACACTGAAGCTTTCTTT NA TRBJ1-1 NA TRBV12-1
CASSYVAGGYQETQYF TGTGCCAGCAGTTACGTAGCGGGGGGGTACCAAGAGACCCAGTACTTC NA TRBJ2-5 TRBD2 TRBV6-2/TRBV6-3
CASRKDLFAEQYF TGTGCCAGCAGAAAGGATCTGTTCGCCGAGCAGTACTTC NA TRBJ2-7 NA TRBV27
CASSKREQGATTEAFF TGTGCCAGCAGCAAAAGAGAACAGGGGGCGACCACTGAAGCTTTCTTT NA TRBJ1-1 NA TRBV21-1
CTSSPWTGSGNTIYF TGTACCAGCAGCCCCTGGACTGGCTCTGGAAACACCATATATTTT NA TRBJ1-3 NA TRBV7-8
CASSPPGQANTEAFF TGTGCCAGCAGTCCCCCGGGACAGGCGAACACTGAAGCTTTCTTT NA TRBJ1-1 TRBD1 TRBV28
CASSYGALTYNEQFF TGTGCCAGCAGCTACGGGGCACTAACCTACAATGAGCAGTTCTTC NA TRBJ2-1 NA TRBV7-6
CASSQVPYKIQPQHF TGTGCCAGCAGTCAAGTCCCGTATAAGATCCAGCCCCAGCATTTT few TRBJ1-5 NA TRBV27
CASSLTGGTSGGAPNEQFF TGTGCCAGCAGCTTAACAGGCGGGACTAGCGGGGGGGCCCCCAATGAGCAGTTCTTC NA TRBJ2-1 TRBD2 TRBV7-3
CASSRTGPNTGELFF TGTGCCAGCAGTCGGACAGGACCGAACACCGGGGAGCTGTTTTTT NA TRBJ2-2 TRBD1 TRBV6-1
CASSLVGGNQPQHF TGTGCCAGCAGCCTCGTGGGGGGCAATCAGCCCCAGCATTTT NA TRBJ1-5 NA TRBV12-3/TRBV12-4
CAIRLAGGTYEQYF TGTGCCATCAGGCTAGCGGGGGGGACCTACGAGCAGTACTTC few TRBJ2-7 TRBD2 TRBV10-3
CASSKDRLNTEAFF TGCGCCAGCAGCAAAGACAGACTGAACACTGAAGCTTTCTTT NA TRBJ1-1 NA TRBV5-1
CASRRTGAKNSPLHF TGTGCCAGCCGAAGGACAGGGGCCAAAAATTCACCCCTCCACTTT NA TRBJ1-6 TRBD1 TRBV6-1
CASSVKFSGANVLTF TGCGCCAGCAGCGTGAAATTCTCTGGGGCCAACGTCCTGACTTTC NA TRBJ2-6 NA TRBV5-1
CASSVDPRGPNEQYF TGTGCCAGCAGCGTAGACCCCAGGGGGCCCAACGAGCAGTACTTC NA TRBJ2-7 TRBD1 TRBV9
CASRGQGYGYTF TGTGCCAGCAGGGGACAGGGCTATGGCTACACCTTC NA TRBJ1-2 TRBD1 TRBV6-1
CASSPPDATGGNQPQHF TGTGCCAGCAGCCCCCCCGACGCGACAGGGGGAAATCAGCCCCAGCATTTT NA TRBJ1-5 TRBD1 TRBV12-3/TRBV12-4
CASSVLADTGELFF TGTGCCAGTAGTGTGCTAGCGGACACCGGGGAGCTGTTTTTT NA TRBJ2-2 TRBD2 TRBV19
CATSRMTGRETQYF TGTGCCACCAGCAGGATGACAGGGAGAGAGACCCAGTACTTC NA TRBJ2-5 TRBD1 TRBV15
CASSSPGLYGYTF TGTGCCAGCAGTTCCCCAGGGCTCTATGGCTACACCTTC NA TRBJ1-2 NA TRBV28
CASSPGTGVNQPQHF TGTGCCAGCTCACCCGGGACAGGAGTCAATCAGCCCCAGCATTTT NA TRBJ1-5 TRBD1 TRBV18
CSADQGARGYTF TGCAGTGCGGATCAGGGGGCACGGGGCTACACCTTC medium-sized TRBJ1-2 TRBD1 TRBV20-1
CASTPNGQVGYGYTF TGTGCCAGCACCCCCAACGGACAGGTGGGATATGGCTACACCTTC NA TRBJ1-2 TRBD1 TRBV2
CASSEIGFGTQYF TGTGCCAGCAGTGAAATCGGGTTTGGGACCCAGTACTTC NA TRBJ2-5 NA TRBV6-1
CASALDRIAEQYF TGTGCCAGTGCACTCGACAGGATCGCCGAGCAGTACTTC few TRBJ2-7 NA TRBV6-1
CASSDGTGPEKLFF TGTGCCAGTAGTGACGGGACAGGGCCAGAAAAACTGTTTTTT NA TRBJ1-4 TRBD1 TRBV19
CASSLTRQDTQYF TGTGCCAGCAGCTTAACCCGCCAGGATACGCAGTATTTT few TRBJ2-3 NA TRBV7-3
CASSVPTGIGNTIYF TGTGCCAGCAGCGTCCCGACCGGGATTGGGAACACCATATATTTT NA TRBJ1-3 NA TRBV7-2
CASSKRDRVF TGTGCCAGCAGCAAAAGGGACCGGGTATTT NA TRBJ1-1 NA TRBV21-1
CASLVRQGNTGELFF TGTGCCAGCTTAGTTAGACAGGGTAACACCGGGGAGCTGTTTTTT NA TRBJ2-2 TRBD1 TRBV28
CASSRQQGDTQYF TGCGCCAGCAGCCGCCAACAGGGGGATACGCAGTATTTT NA TRBJ2-3 TRBD1 TRBV4-3
CASSRRENQPQHF TGTGCCAGCAGCCGAAGGGAGAATCAGCCCCAGCATTTT few TRBJ1-5 NA TRBV27
CASSLNPGQSWSPLHF TGTGCCAGCAGTTTGAACCCGGGACAGTCCTGGTCACCCCTCCACTTT NA TRBJ1-6 TRBD1 TRBV27
CASSWAGYNEKLFF TGTGCCAGCAGCTGGGCCGGGTATAATGAAAAACTGTTTTTT once TRBJ1-4 NA TRBV7-2
CASSLKGKSGNTIYF TGTGCCAGCAGTTTAAAAGGGAAGTCTGGAAACACCATATATTTT NA TRBJ1-3 NA TRBV27
CASSFRTAGLTYEQYF TGTGCCAGCAGCTTCCGTACAGCGGGGCTTACCTACGAGCAGTACTTC NA TRBJ2-7 TRBD2 TRBV13
CSAREGESFGGYTF TGCAGTGCTAGAGAAGGGGAATCTTTTGGTGGCTACACCTTC few TRBJ1-2 NA TRBV20-1
CASSALKSTEQPQHF TGTGCCAGCAGTGCACTCAAATCTACAGAACAGCCCCAGCATTTT few TRBJ1-5 NA TRBV12-3/TRBV12-4
CASSVLRRILSNQPQHF TGTGCCAGCAGTGTTCTCCGCAGGATCCTTAGCAATCAGCCCCAGCATTTT once TRBJ1-5 NA TRBV6-1
CASSIRPGREGYTF TGTGCCAGTAGTATACGTCCAGGAAGGGAAGGCTACACCTTC NA TRBJ1-2 NA TRBV19